The 18 T cell receptor beta chains reported below all come from one sample, sequenced in a study of T cells in Graves' hyperthyroidism and ophthalmopathy. The source material, RNA transcripts, was used to amplify TCR beta CDR3 regions. The TCR CDR3 first-round RT-PCR relied on the HTBI primer set. TCRdb reprocessed the multiplex PCR reads via MiXCR and lists one record per CDR3 protein. The sample records 220,000 or so distinct CDR3 sequences, 16% being singletons. The sequenced sample consisted of blood. The receptors originated from a woman under 30 with Graves' ophthalmopathy.

This clonotype has a count of ten or more. In DNA form, the CDR3 reads TGTGCCAGCAGTGTGTTTAACACTGAAGCTTTCTTT. This translates into CASSVFNTEAFF. The V call is TRBV2, the J call TRBJ1-1, with D hard to call. The ends were cut back, 4 bases at V and 2 bases at J, with 5 bases in the middle. The CDR3 spans 12 residues. Germline V gene sequence: CDR1 SNHLY, CDR2 FYNNEI. The variable domain in full, with the rest retrieved from reference TRBV2 and TRBJ1-1, is EPEVTQTPSHQVTQMGQEVILRCVPISNHLYFYWYRQILGQKVEFLVSFYNNEISEKSEIFDDQFSVERPDGSNFTLKIRSTKLEDSAMYFCASSVFNTEAFFGQGTRLTVV.

This clonotype was seen repeatedly, ten times or more. The chain is built from TRBV6-1 and TRBJ2-7; D tentatively fits TRBD1 or TRBD2 (5 bases each). V lost 10 bases to trimming and J lost 1 base, with 17 bases between them. The CDR3 sequence is 14 residues long. Germline V gives CDR1 MNHNS, CDR2 SASEGT. CDR3 DNA: TGTGCCACCACCCCGACGGGGCTGTCCTACGAGCAGTACTTC. This sequence encodes CATTPTGLSYEQYF.

This clonotype was observed many times. This chain joins TRBV9 and TRBJ2-3; TRBD1 matches 9 bases. Germline CDR1 and CDR2: SGDLS and YYNGEE. Losses at the gene ends were 2 bases for V and 7 bases for J; bases not matched to a gene: 5. CDR3 length: 14 amino acids. The CDR3 nucleotides are TGTGCCAGCAGCGTGGACAGGGGAGGAAATACGCAGTATTTT. Translating it yields CASSVDRGGNTQYF.

This clonotype was detected many times. The rearrangement joins TRBV14 to TRBJ1-2; no reliable D call. The CDR3 contains 14 residues. Trimming stripped 4 bases from V and 8 bases from J, with 17 bases between. Germline CDR1 reads SGHDN; CDR2 reads FVKESK. This CDR3 reads CASSPSGKSGGYTF. In DNA form, the CDR3 reads TGTGCCAGCAGCCCCTCCGGGAAGTCGGGCGGCTACACCTTC.

This clonotype was picked up many times. The chain employs TRBV7-2 and TRBJ2-7; 7 nucleotides match TRBD1. Trimming removed 1 base from V and 4 bases from J; junction bases left unmatched: 13. Germline CDR1 SGHTA, CDR2 FQGNSA. The CDR3 totals 17 residues. CDR3 DNA sequence: TGTGCCAGCAGCTTAGGGGACAGTACGGCCTTTCTTTACGAGCAGTACTTC. It encodes CASSLGDSTAFLYEQYF.

In this sample, this clonotype turned up once. The J gene is TRBJ2-1, the V gene TRBV27, with 15 bases fitting TRBD2. J gave up 6 bases and V 5 bases, and 14 bases lay outside the gene matches. From germline, CDR1 is MNHEY and CDR2 SMNVEV (reference sequence). The CDR3 is 19 amino acids. CDR3 bases: TGTGCCAGCAGTCCTCCCACGGGACTAGCGGGAGGTCGGGGCAATGAGCAGTTCTTC. It specifies CASSPPTGLAGGRGNEQFF.

Concerning this clonotype: This sequence may be a read error, since a much larger clone differs from it by one base. The V call is TRBV4-1, the J call TRBJ2-5, with D perhaps TRBD2 (6 bases). V lost 0 bases and J lost 10, with 24 bases in between. Germline V gives CDR1 MGHRA, CDR2 YSYEKL. The CDR3 is 17 residues long. In DNA, the CDR3 is TGCGCCAGCAGCCAAGATCGGGACGGGAGTAGGGTAGAGTTCCAGTACTTC. It codes for CASSQDRDGSRVEFQYF.

This clonotype was seen repeatedly, ten times or more. This CDR3 is CASSHRGWTEVPYEQYF. The CDR3 coding sequence is TGTGCCAGCAGCCACAGGGGCTGGACAGAAGTCCCCTACGAGCAGTACTTC. The chain carries TRBV3-1 and TRBJ2-7; D is perhaps TRBD1 (6 bases). This CDR3 comprises 17 residues. CDR1 and CDR2 from the germline V gene are LGHDT and YNNKEL (reference sequence). Trimming removed 3 bases from V and 2 bases from J, with 20 bases in between.

This clonotype was found many times. The chain employs TRBV9 and TRBJ2-1; 7 positions match TRBD1. The CDR3 contains 13 residues. Germline V CDR1 and CDR2: SGDLS, YYNGEE. V dropped 4 bases and J dropped 9; count of bases not matched to a gene: 7. The CDR3 coding sequence is TGTGCCAGCAGCCCCCGACAGGGCGGTGAGCAGTTCTTC. It encodes CASSPRQGGEQFF.

This clonotype was detected many times. The V call is TRBV20-1, the J call TRBJ2-1, with 15 nucleotides matching TRBD2. This CDR3 comprises 19 residues. Per germline, CDR1 DFQATT and CDR2 SNEGSKA (reference sequence). V lost 5 bases, J lost 9 bases, and 20 bases stayed unmatched. The chain's CDR3 is CSALSGTSGGTSRSGEQFF. The DNA of the CDR3 is TGCAGTGCTTTATCCGGGACTAGCGGGGGGACAAGCCGGTCCGGTGAGCAGTTCTTC.

This clonotype was seen repeatedly, ten times or more. V gene TRBV20-1 combines with J gene TRBJ2-6; weak D call: TRBD1 (6 bases). Per germline, CDR1 DFQATT and CDR2 SNEGSKA (reference sequence). Trimming pared 4 bases from V and 4 bases from J, leaving 20 bases between. CDR3 length equals 17 residues. The CDR3 loop reads CSATLHSTGTGANVLTF. The DNA of the CDR3 is TGCAGTGCTACACTTCACAGCACAGGGACCGGGGCCAACGTCCTGACTTTC.

The sample holds many counts of this clonotype. The V and J genes are TRBV6-1 and TRBJ1-2; D unresolved. The CDR3 is made up of 13 amino acids. V was pared by 1 base and J by 2 bases, with 5 bases between. Germline V gives CDR1 MNHNS, CDR2 SASEGT. This CDR3 is CASSEGRNYGYTF. Here the CDR3 DNA reads TGTGCCAGCAGTGAAGGACGCAACTATGGCTACACCTTC.

This clonotype occurred many times. This chain links TRBV25-1 with TRBJ1-3; TRBD1 agrees at 7 bases. After removal of 5 bases from V and 0 bases from J, the junction contained 7 bases not matched to a gene. In germline, CDR1 is MGHDK, CDR2 SYGVNS. CDR3 length equals 16 residues. The CDR3 reads CASSSGQLDSGNTIYF. The DNA of the CDR3 is TGTGCCAGCAGTTCGGGACAGCTAGACTCTGGAAACACCATATATTTT.

This clonotype appeared many times. The V gene is TRBV2, the J gene TRBJ2-5; the D is unclear. Germline CDR1 and CDR2: SNHLY and FYNNEI. The CDR3 extends over 15 amino acids. The V gene lost 0 bases and the J gene lost 5 bases, with 13 bases spanning the gap. The CDR3 nucleotides are TGTGCCAGCAGTGAAGCGCTTCAGACGGGCGAGACCCAGTACTTC. Protein sequence: CASSEALQTGETQYF.

This clonotype was counted many times. This chain links TRBV6-1 with TRBJ2-5; 11 positions agree with TRBD2. The CDR3 is 16 residues long. Trimming took 4 bases from V and 7 from J; bases not matched to a gene: 11. The V gene's germline CDR1 is MNHNS and CDR2 SASEGT. CDR3 in amino acids: CASSVIAGGPSGTQYF. The CDR3 DNA reads TGTGCCAGCAGTGTAATAGCGGGAGGGCCATCCGGGACCCAGTACTTC.

The sample holds many counts of this clonotype. The rearrangement uses TRBV12-5 and TRBJ2-1; maybe TRBD1 (5 bases). Germline V CDR1 and CDR2: LGHNT, FRNRAP. CDR3 length: 14 amino acids. V lost 6 bases, J lost 4 bases, and 13 bases lay in between. CDR3 sequence reads: CASGGLDSYNEQFF. CDR3 nucleotides: TGTGCTAGTGGAGGTCTAGACAGTTACAATGAGCAGTTCTTC. Looking up the rest from reference TRBV12-5 and TRBJ2-1 gives the full variable domain: DARVTQTPRHKVTEMGQEVTMRCQPILGHNTVFWYRQTMMQGLELLAYFRNRAPLDDSGMPKDRFSAEMPDATLATLKIQPSEPRDSAVYFCASGGLDSYNEQFFGPGTRLTVL.

This clonotype was seen repeatedly, ten times or more. This chain uses TRBV5-1 with TRBJ2-1; D is perhaps TRBD2 (6 bases). V was clipped by 0 bases and J by 0 bases, with 16 bases between them. The germline gives CDR1 SGHRS, CDR2 YFSETQ. This CDR3 has 18 amino acids. The chain's CDR3 is CASSLAFSGEFSYNEQFF. CDR3 in DNA: TGCGCCAGCAGCTTGGCCTTTAGCGGCGAATTCTCCTACAATGAGCAGTTCTTC.

The table lists this clonotype with many counts. This chain links TRBV13 with TRBJ1-1, with 12 bases identical to TRBD1. The V and J ends lost 2 bases and 11 bases, in that order; junction bases with no gene match: 9. From germline, CDR1 is PRHDT and CDR2 FYEKMQ (reference sequence). This CDR3 is built from 15 residues. CDR3 protein: CASSLSWDRGLGAFF. The CDR3 bases are TGTGCCAGCAGCTTAAGTTGGGACAGGGGGCTAGGTGCTTTCTTT.